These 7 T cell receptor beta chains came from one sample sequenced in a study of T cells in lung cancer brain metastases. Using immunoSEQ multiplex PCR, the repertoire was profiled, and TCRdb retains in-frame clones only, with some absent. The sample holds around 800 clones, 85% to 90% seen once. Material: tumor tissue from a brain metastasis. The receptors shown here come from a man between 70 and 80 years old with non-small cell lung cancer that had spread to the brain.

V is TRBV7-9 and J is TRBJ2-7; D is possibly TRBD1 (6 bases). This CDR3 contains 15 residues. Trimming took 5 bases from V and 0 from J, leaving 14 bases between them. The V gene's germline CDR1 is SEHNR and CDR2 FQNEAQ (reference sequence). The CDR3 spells CASSRGHASSYEQYF. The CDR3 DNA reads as TGTGCCAGCAGCCGGGGACACGCTAGCTCCTACGAGCAGTACTTC.

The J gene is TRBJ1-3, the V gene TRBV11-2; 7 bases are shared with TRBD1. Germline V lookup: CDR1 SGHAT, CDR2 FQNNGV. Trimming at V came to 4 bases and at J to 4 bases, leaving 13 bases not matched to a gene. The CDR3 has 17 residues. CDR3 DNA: TGTGCCAGCAGCTCCAATCGCACCGACAGGGCGGGAAACACCATATATTTT. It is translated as CASSSNRTDRAGNTIYF. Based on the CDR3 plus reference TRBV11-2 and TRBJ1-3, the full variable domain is EAGVAQSPRYKIIEKRQSVAFWCNPISGHATLYWYQQILGQGPKLLIQFQNNGVVDDSQLPKDRFSAERLKGVDSTLKIQPAKLEDSAVYLCASSSNRTDRAGNTIYFGEGSWLTVV.

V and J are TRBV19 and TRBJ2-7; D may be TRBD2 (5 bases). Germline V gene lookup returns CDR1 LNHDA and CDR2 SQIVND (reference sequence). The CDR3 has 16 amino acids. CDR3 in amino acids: CTSNLGGERPPYEQYV. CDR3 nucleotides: TGTACCAGTAACCTTGGCGGCGAGCGGCCCCCCTACGAGCAGTACGTC.

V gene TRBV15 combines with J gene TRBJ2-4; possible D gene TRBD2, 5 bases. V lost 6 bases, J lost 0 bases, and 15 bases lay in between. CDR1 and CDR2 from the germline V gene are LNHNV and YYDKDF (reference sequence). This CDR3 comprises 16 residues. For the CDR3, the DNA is TGTGCCACCAGGCCTCCTCGAGGGCTAGCCAAAAACATTCAGTACTTC. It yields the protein CATRPPRGLAKNIQYF.

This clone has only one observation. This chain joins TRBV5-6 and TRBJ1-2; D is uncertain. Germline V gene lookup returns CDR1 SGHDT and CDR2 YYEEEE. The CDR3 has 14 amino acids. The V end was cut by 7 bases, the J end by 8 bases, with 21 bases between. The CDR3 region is CASLMGWAGGGYTF. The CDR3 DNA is TGTGCCAGCCTCATGGGATGGGCGGGCGGCGGCTACACCTTC.

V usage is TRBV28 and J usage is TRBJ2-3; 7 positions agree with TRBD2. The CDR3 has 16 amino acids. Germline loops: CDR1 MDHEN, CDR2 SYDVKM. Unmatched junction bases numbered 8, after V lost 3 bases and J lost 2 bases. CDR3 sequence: CASSFWLADDTDTQYF. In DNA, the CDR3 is TGTGCCAGCAGTTTCTGGCTAGCGGATGACACAGATACGCAGTATTTT. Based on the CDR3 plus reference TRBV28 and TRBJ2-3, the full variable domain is DVKVTQSSRYLVKRTGEKVFLECVQDMDHENMFWYRQDPGLGLRLIYFSYDVKMKEKGDIPEGYSVSREKKERFSLILESASTNQTSMYLCASSFWLADDTDTQYFGPGTRLTVL.

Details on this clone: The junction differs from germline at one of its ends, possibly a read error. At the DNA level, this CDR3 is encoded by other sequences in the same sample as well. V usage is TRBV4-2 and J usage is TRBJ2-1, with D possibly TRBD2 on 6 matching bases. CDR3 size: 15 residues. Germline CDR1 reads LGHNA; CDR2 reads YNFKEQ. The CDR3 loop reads CASSHSAGPYNEQFF. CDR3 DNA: TGTGCCAGCAGCCACTCGGCGGGGCCATACAATGAACAGTTCTTC.